The 21 T cell receptor beta chains below come from one sample, sequenced in a study of blood T cell repertoires in COVID-19. TCRdb keeps only in-frame clones here, not all; method: immunoSEQ multiplex PCR. The sample lists some 250,000 clones, around 86% occurring once. What was sequenced was peripheral blood. These receptors came from a man older than 75 with acute or convalescent COVID-19.

V is TRBV4-3 and J is TRBJ2-5; D possibly corresponds to TRBD1 (5 bases). Germline V lookup: CDR1 LGHNA, CDR2 YSLEER. V was clipped by 2 bases and J by 2 bases, with 12 bases between them. The CDR3 runs 15 residues. The CDR3 region is CASSQFGKGQETQYF. The CDR3 DNA reads TGCGCCAGCAGCCAATTTGGCAAGGGGCAAGAGACCCAGTACTTC.

The rearrangement joins TRBV25-1 to TRBJ1-4; 8 bases agree with TRBD1. The CDR3 length is 16 residues. Germline V gene data show CDR1 as MGHDK and CDR2 as SYGVNS. Trimming cost V 3 bases and J 8 bases; bases outside gene matches: 11. CDR3 sequence (DNA): TGTGCCAGCAGTGAGGCCCTCGGCAGGGGGCGGGAAAAACTGTTTTTT. Protein product: CASSEALGRGREKLFF.

As to this clone: The same CDR3 can be traced to other DNA sequences in this sample. The chain uses TRBV3-1 (or the pseudogene TRBV3-2) and TRBJ2-7; 8 nucleotides agree with TRBD1. The CDR3 sequence is 15 residues long. CDR1 and CDR2 from the germline V gene are LGHDT and YNNKEL (reference sequence). The V and J ends lost 3 bases and 4 bases, in that order; junction bases with no gene match: 8. The CDR3 DNA sequence: TGTGCCAGCAGCCAGGCCGACAGGGGCCCATACGAGCAGTACTTC. Its protein is CASSQADRGPYEQYF.

This chain joins TRBV5-1 and TRBJ1-4, with TRBD1 as a possible D gene (6 bases). The CDR3 contains 14 residues. Trimming shortened V by 2 bases and J by 4 bases, and 9 bases separated the two germline ends. Per the germline V gene, CDR1 is SGHRS and CDR2 is YFSETQ. The CDR3 spells CASSFGTSNEKLFF. The CDR3 DNA sequence: TGCGCCAGCAGCTTCGGGACAAGTAATGAAAAACTGTTTTTT.

J is TRBJ1-2 and V is TRBV7-2, with D tentatively TRBD1 (5 bases). The CDR3 has 15 residues. Germline V gene lookup returns CDR1 SGHTA and CDR2 FQGNSA. V was shortened by 3 bases and J by 4 bases, with 15 bases between the two germline ends. The CDR3 sequence: CASSFSRDSIYGYTF. DNA of the CDR3: TGTGCCAGCAGCTTTAGCCGGGACTCCATCTATGGCTACACCTTC.

This sequence joins TRBV6-6 and TRBJ2-3; tentative D call: TRBD1 (6 bases). Per germline, CDR1 MNHNY and CDR2 SVGAGI (reference sequence). Trimming took 5 bases from V and 2 from J, leaving 14 bases between them. The CDR3 is made up of 15 amino acids. The CDR3 coding sequence is TGTGCCAGCAGTCGATCCGGGACACCCACAGATACGCAGTATTTT. It encodes CASSRSGTPTDTQYF.

In its sample, this clone was seen once. This sequence joins TRBV6-5 and TRBJ1-1; D perhaps matches TRBD1 (5 bases). Trimming left V 6 bases short and J 9 bases short, with 14 bases between. This CDR3 is built from 12 residues. CDR1 and CDR2 (germline): MNHEY, SVGAGI. The CDR3, as DNA: TGTGCCAGCAGAGCCGGGGGAGAGAAAGCTTTCTTT. This sequence encodes CASRAGGEKAFF.

This clone occurred once. The junction does not match germline at one end; this may be a read error. This chain connects TRBV27 to TRBJ2-1; maybe TRBD1 (6 bases). Germline V gene sequence: CDR1 MNHEY, CDR2 SMNVEV (reference sequence). The CDR3 length is 13 residues. The CDR3 region is CASSLSDSPEQFF. As DNA, the CDR3 is TGTGCCAGCAGTCTATCGGACAGCCCTGAGCAGTTCTTC.

The chain links TRBV6-2 or TRBV6-3 to TRBJ2-7; possible D gene TRBD2, 5 bases. Germline values: CDR1 MNHEY, CDR2 SVGEGT. CDR3 length: 17 residues. Trimming removed 2 bases at V and 2 bases at J, with 19 bases between. The CDR3 sequence: CASSYPTVGRIAYEQYF. DNA of the CDR3: TGTGCCAGCAGTTACCCCACGGTTGGGAGAATTGCCTACGAGCAGTACTTC.

This clone was observed a few times. The gene calls are TRBV5-4 and TRBJ1-2; a possible D gene is TRBD1 (6 bases). The V end lost 4 bases, the J end lost 8 bases, and 12 bases lay between the germline ends. The V gene's germline CDR1 is SGHNT and CDR2 YYREEE (reference sequence). The CDR3 has 12 amino acids. CDR3: CASSPGGPGYTF. The CDR3 DNA reads as TGTGCCAGCAGCCCCGGGGGGCCCGGCTACACCTTC.

The V and J genes are TRBV11-2 and TRBJ2-4; 11 bases are shared with TRBD2. V shed 1 base and J 1 base; nucleotides not matched to a gene: 9. The germline V gene has CDR1 SGHAT and CDR2 FQNNGV. The CDR3 runs to 19 residues. This CDR3 reads CASSLVVAGGQEAKNIQYF. The CDR3 bases are TGTGCCAGCAGCTTAGTGGTAGCGGGGGGGCAGGAGGCCAAAAACATTCAGTACTTC. Looking up the rest from reference TRBV11-2 and TRBJ2-4 gives the full variable domain: EAGVAQSPRYKIIEKRQSVAFWCNPISGHATLYWYQQILGQGPKLLIQFQNNGVVDDSQLPKDRFSAERLKGVDSTLKIQPAKLEDSAVYLCASSLVVAGGQEAKNIQYFGAGTRLSVL.

The rearrangement joins TRBV12-3 or TRBV12-4 to TRBJ1-2; D possibly corresponds to TRBD1 (5 bases). The CDR3 is 13 residues long. V was pared by 8 bases and J by 7 bases, with 17 bases between. DNA of the CDR3: TGTGCCAGCTGGAAAGGGAGGGGAAGTGGCTACACCTTC. Translating gives CASWKGRGSGYTF.

The rearrangement uses TRBV7-8 and TRBJ2-3; the D gene is possibly TRBD2 (6 bases). CDR3 length: 15 amino acids. Germline values: CDR1 SGHVS, CDR2 FQNEAQ. V was clipped by 2 bases and J by 4 bases, with 13 bases between them. CDR3 sequence: CASSLSAIAADTQYF. CDR3 coding DNA: TGTGCCAGCAGCTTATCGGCGATAGCGGCAGATACGCAGTATTTT.

J is TRBJ2-5 and V is TRBV3-1 (or the pseudogene TRBV3-2); 13 bases map to TRBD2. Per germline, CDR1 LGHDT and CDR2 YNNKEL (reference sequence). The CDR3 totals 14 residues. Losses at the gene ends were 8 bases for V and 5 bases for J; bases not matched to a gene: 5. CDR3 sequence (DNA): TGTGCCAGCGGACTAGCGGGAGTTTCGGAGACCCAGTACTTC. Residues: CASGLAGVSETQYF.

A remark on this clone: The sample has other DNA sequences that encode this CDR3 too. CDR3 amino acids: CASSETGYGYTF. For the CDR3, the DNA is TGTGCCAGCAGTGAAACGGGGTATGGCTACACCTTC. The chain recombines TRBV6-1 with TRBJ1-2; no firm D call. This CDR3 comprises 12 residues. With 2 bases removed from V and 5 bases from J, the gap between germline ends came to 6 bases. Germline loops: CDR1 MNHNS, CDR2 SASEGT.

The chain carries TRBV19 and TRBJ1-1; tentative D call: TRBD1 (6 bases). Germline values: CDR1 LNHDA, CDR2 SQIVND (reference sequence). The CDR3 covers 13 residues. Between the trimmed V and J ends, which lost 5 bases and 3 bases, there was a span of 10 bases. The CDR3 DNA is TGTGCCAGTAGTGTATACAGGGACACTGAAGCTTTCTTT. It is translated as CASSVYRDTEAFF.

This sequence joins TRBV19 and TRBJ1-6; D remains ambiguous. Trimming pared 6 bases from V and 6 bases from J, leaving 12 bases between. Germline CDR1 LNHDA, CDR2 SQIVND (reference sequence). The CDR3 is 14 residues long. The CDR3 sequence: CASSPGPLNSPLHF. In nucleotides, the CDR3 is TGTGCCAGTAGCCCGGGTCCCCTTAATTCACCCCTCCACTTT.

This chain links TRBV7-2 with TRBJ2-3, with 14 bases matching TRBD2. Germline V gene data show CDR1 as SGHTA and CDR2 as FQGNSA. V was clipped by 6 bases and J by 8 bases; unmatched bases: 7. This CDR3 region has 15 residues. DNA for the CDR3: TGTGCCAGCAGGGGGACTAGCGGGAGAGGGGGTACGCAGTATTTT. This gives the protein CASRGTSGRGGTQYF.

This clone was seen more than once but under ten times. CDR3: CASSLPGTSGSTDTQYF. CDR3 DNA sequence: TGTGCCAGTAGTCTCCCCGGGACTAGCGGAAGCACAGATACGCAGTATTTT. This rearrangement joins TRBV19 to TRBJ2-3; 11 bases align to TRBD2. This CDR3 has 17 residues. The V gene's germline CDR1 is LNHDA and CDR2 SQIVND (reference sequence). J gave up 0 bases and V 5 bases, and 7 bases lay outside the gene matches.

This clone was observed a handful of times. This sequence joins TRBV11-2 and TRBJ1-4; D call uncertain. The CDR3 length is 15 residues. Germline V lookup: CDR1 SGHAT, CDR2 FQNNGV. Trimming stripped 0 bases from V and 5 bases from J, with 10 bases between. Written as DNA, the CDR3 is TGTGCCAGCAGCTTAGACGCCAGTCAGAATGAAAAACTGTTTTTT. Encoded protein: CASSLDASQNEKLFF.

The V and J genes are TRBV11-3 and TRBJ2-3, with D perhaps matching TRBD2 (5 bases). Germline CDR1 SGHNT, CDR2 YENEEA. The V end was cut by 1 base, the J end by 0 bases, with 8 bases between. The CDR3 is 15 residues long. CDR3: CASSLGGGSTDTQYF. Here the CDR3 DNA reads TGTGCCAGCAGCTTAGGAGGCGGGAGCACAGATACGCAGTATTTT.